Following are 8 T cell receptor beta chains from one sample sequenced in a study of blood T cells in healthy people across ages. Alongside a J-beta primer mix, a sample-barcoded 5' primer served in a second PCR lasting roughly 7 to 12 cycles. MiXCR, applied by TCRdb to the 5' RACE reads, yields one record per CDR3 protein. The sample includes over 1,500,000 distinct CDR3 sequences, around 40% of them seen just once. Sequenced: blood. These receptors all come from a human donor in good health.

The chain recombines TRBV4-3 with TRBJ1-1, with D perhaps TRBD1 (5 bases). Germline V lookup: CDR1 LGHNA, CDR2 YSLEER. Trimming took 4 bases from V and 5 from J, leaving 20 bases between them. The CDR3 is 16 residues long. CDR3: CASSPQGWGIGTEAFF. CDR3 nucleotide sequence: TGCGCCAGCAGCCCCCAGGGATGGGGTATTGGTACTGAAGCTTTCTTT.

The genes are TRBV6-2 or TRBV6-3 and TRBJ1-1; maybe TRBD1 (6 bases). There are 12 residues in the CDR3. Trimming stripped 5 bases from V and 6 bases from J, with 10 bases between. The germline CDR1 and CDR2 sequences are MNHEY and SVGEGT. The CDR3 loop reads CASSQGHPEAFF. The CDR3 coding sequence is TGTGCCAGCAGTCAGGGACACCCTGAAGCTTTCTTT.

This clonotype was seen more than once but under ten times. The CDR3 sequence is CASTSDREDGYTF. DNA for the CDR3: TGTGCCAGCACCTCGGACAGGGAGGATGGCTACACCTTC. This chain links TRBV2 with TRBJ1-2, with 8 bases aligning to TRBD1. The germline gives CDR1 SNHLY, CDR2 FYNNEI. The length of the CDR3 is 13 residues. V gave up 7 bases and J gave up 6 bases; unmatched junction bases: 7.

The chain links TRBV3-1 to TRBJ1-5, with D unclear. V shed 2 bases and J shed 4 bases, with 9 bases lying between them. The CDR3 covers 14 residues. In germline, CDR1 is LGHDT, CDR2 YNNKEL (reference sequence). The CDR3 is CASSQKGSNQPQHF. The DNA of the CDR3 is TGTGCCAGCAGCCAAAAAGGGTCTAATCAGCCCCAGCATTTT.

This clonotype came up a few times. The genes are TRBV4-3 and TRBJ1-1, with unresolved D. The CDR3 totals 15 residues. Trimming removed 5 bases at V and 6 bases at J, with 19 bases between. Germline CDR1 reads LGHNA; CDR2 reads YSLEER. For the CDR3, the DNA is TGCGCCAGCAGCGTAGCCGCAGGACGGGGAGCTGAAGCTTTCTTT. Its translation: CASSVAAGRGAEAFF.

The rearrangement joins TRBV29-1 to TRBJ2-1; TRBD2 agrees at 7 bases. V lost 3 bases, J lost 1 base, and 12 bases stayed unmatched. CDR1 is SQVTM, CDR2 ANQGSEA, per germline. The CDR3 runs to 17 residues. The CDR3 nucleotides read TGCAGCGTTGAGGATCCCATTCTAGCGGAATCCTACAATGAGCAGTTCTTC. It translates to CSVEDPILAESYNEQFF.

This clonotype was counted only a few times. This chain uses TRBV7-3 with TRBJ2-3, with unresolved D. The CDR3 totals 17 residues. Trimming shortened V by 5 bases and J by 4 bases, and 22 bases separated the two germline ends. Germline loops: CDR1 SGHTA, CDR2 FQGTGA. CDR3 nucleotides: TGTGCCAGCAGCCTCATCCCACTTGGCCCAATCTCAGATACGCAGTATTTT. Encoded protein: CASSLIPLGPISDTQYF.

V and J are TRBV20-1 and TRBJ2-7; no definite D call. The CDR3 spans 15 residues. Germline V CDR1 and CDR2: DFQATT, SNEGSKA (reference sequence). Trimming removed 0 bases from V and 1 base from J, with 13 bases in between. CDR3 region: CSAREPISSSYEQYF. CDR3 in DNA: TGCAGTGCTAGAGAACCTATAAGTTCTTCCTACGAGCAGTACTTC.